One and the same sample provided the 27 T cell receptor beta chains below, sequenced in a study of T cells in Graves' hyperthyroidism and ophthalmopathy. RNA transcripts provided the source from which TCR beta CDR3 regions were amplified. During a first-round RT-PCR of the TCR CDR3, the HTBI primer set was used. From the multiplex PCR reads, TCRdb called clonotypes with MiXCR, one entry per CDR3 protein. The sample lists a few hundred thousand distinct CDR3 sequences, about 15% seen once, with about 51% in the top ten. The sequenced material came from blood. The origin of the receptors is a woman aged 55-69 years with Graves' ophthalmopathy.

The chain is built from TRBV28 and TRBJ1-4, with a weak D call TRBD1 (5 bases). In germline, CDR1 is MDHEN, CDR2 SYDVKM. The CDR3 consists of 14 residues. The V end lost 3 bases, the J end lost 1 base, and 6 bases lay between the germline ends. The CDR3 DNA is TGTGCCAGCAGTTTTCAGGGAACTAATGAAAAACTGTTTTTT. Its translation: CASSFQGTNEKLFF.

This chain joins TRBV12-3 or TRBV12-4 and TRBJ2-2; D is undetermined. Trimming removed 7 bases at V and 5 bases at J, with 11 bases between. The CDR3 totals 13 residues. The CDR3 DNA sequence: TGTGCCAGCACCGAATCTGGGACCGGGGAGCTGTTTTTT. Its protein is CASTESGTGELFF.

The table lists this clonotype with a few counts. The chain is built from TRBV24-1 and TRBJ2-5; 8 bases match TRBD1. Germline lookup yields CDR1 KGHDR and CDR2 SFDVKD. Trimming took 2 bases from V and 5 from J; bases not matched to a gene: 6. The CDR3 is 15 amino acids. CDR3 protein: CATSDYRGRGETQYF. CDR3 coding DNA: TGTGCCACCAGTGATTACAGGGGGAGAGGGGAGACCCAGTACTTC.

The sample holds many counts of this clonotype. CDR3 DNA sequence: TGTGCCAGCAGCTTGGATGGGGTTAGGAATGAGCAGTTCTTC. It is translated as CASSLDGVRNEQFF. The chain uses TRBV5-6 and TRBJ2-1; D gene ambiguous. The CDR3 has 14 residues. Germline V CDR1 and CDR2: SGHDT, YYEEEE. Between the trimmed V and J ends, which lost 0 bases and 7 bases, there was a span of 11 bases.

This clonotype was seen repeatedly, ten times or more. This chain joins TRBV27 and TRBJ1-1, with no clear D. The V end lost 6 bases, the J end lost 1 base, and 9 bases lay between the germline ends. Germline CDR1 reads MNHEY; CDR2 reads SMNVEV (reference sequence). The CDR3 covers 13 residues. The CDR3 loop reads CASRLNRNTEAFF. CDR3 DNA: TGTGCCAGCAGACTTAATAGGAACACTGAAGCTTTCTTT.

This clonotype was observed a handful of times. The rearrangement joins TRBV12-3 or TRBV12-4 to TRBJ2-7, with unresolved D. V lost 3 bases and J 2 bases, leaving 11 bases between the germline ends. The CDR3 loop spans 14 amino acids. The CDR3 nucleotides read TGTGCCAGCAGTTTGGCCAGTAACACCTACGAGCAGTACTTC. As protein: CASSLASNTYEQYF.

This clonotype was recorded many times. The rearrangement links TRBV6-1 to TRBJ2-7, with D perhaps matching TRBD1 or TRBD2 (5 bases each). Germline CDR1 MNHNS, CDR2 SASEGT. The CDR3 spans 15 residues. Trimming cost V 7 bases and J 7 bases, with 23 bases left between them. The DNA for the CDR3 is TGTGCCAGCATGCTCGTTACCGGGACCCTGGGGGAGCAGTACTTC. Encoded protein: CASMLVTGTLGEQYF.

There are a few counts of this clonotype. The CDR3 sequence is CASSYWGRMNTEAFF. The CDR3 bases are TGTGCCAGCAGTTACTGGGGACGGATGAACACTGAAGCTTTCTTT. The V and J genes are TRBV6-5 and TRBJ1-1, with D possibly TRBD1 on 5 matching bases. Germline assignment: CDR1 MNHEY and CDR2 SVGAGI. V was pared by 1 base and J by 0 bases, with 9 bases between. CDR3 length equals 15 residues.

The V call is TRBV4-1, the J call TRBJ2-1, with TRBD2 identical over 8 bases. This CDR3 comprises 15 residues. Trimming removed 5 bases from V and 6 bases from J; junction bases left unmatched: 9. Per germline, CDR1 MGHRA and CDR2 YSYEKL. DNA of the CDR3: TGCGCCAGCAGCTTTGGGCGACTAGCGTCCAATGAGCAGTTCTTC. Translation gives CASSFGRLASNEQFF.

V is TRBV4-3 and J is TRBJ2-1, with D possibly matching TRBD1 (5 bases). The CDR3 sequence is 13 residues long. CDR1 LGHNA and CDR2 YSLEER come from the germline V gene. The V end lost 3 bases, the J end lost 8 bases, and 11 bases lay between the germline ends. The DNA of the CDR3 is TGCGCCAGCAGCCATATAGGGGTGGATGAGCAGTTCTTC. This gives the protein CASSHIGVDEQFF.

The rearrangement joins TRBV12-3 or TRBV12-4 to TRBJ1-6; D is undetermined. The CDR3 spans 12 residues. Between the trimmed V and J ends, which lost 2 bases and 9 bases, there was a span of 5 bases. The CDR3 DNA is TGTGCCAGCAGTTTACGAATTTCACCCCTCCACTTT. Translating it yields CASSLRISPLHF.

This clonotype was counted many times. The V and J genes are TRBV18 and TRBJ2-1; D perhaps matches TRBD2 (6 bases). V lost 2 bases and J lost 6, with 11 bases in between. Looked up from germline, CDR1 is KGHSH and CDR2 is LQKENI. The length of the CDR3 is 14 residues. The CDR3 protein is CASSPSVGGNEQFF. The CDR3, as DNA: TGTGCCAGCTCACCAAGTGTGGGAGGCAATGAGCAGTTCTTC.

The table lists this clonotype with many counts. This sequence joins TRBV6-1 and TRBJ2-5; possibly TRBD1 for D (7 bases). V lost 7 bases, J lost 9 bases, and 21 bases lay in between. Per germline, CDR1 MNHNS and CDR2 SASEGT. This CDR3 region has 14 residues. CDR3 sequence reads: CASIDGQASGAQYF. CDR3 in DNA: TGTGCCAGCATCGACGGACAGGCCTCGGGGGCCCAGTACTTC.

In its sample, this clonotype was seen many times. The V and J genes are TRBV7-2 and TRBJ1-2, with D unclear. The CDR3 sequence is 13 residues long. The V end was cut by 1 base, the J end by 9 bases, with 12 bases between. CDR1 is SGHTA and CDR2 is FQGNSA in the germline V gene. CDR3: CASSLGPEYSYTF. CDR3 sequence (DNA): TGTGCCAGCAGCTTAGGACCGGAGTATAGCTACACCTTC.

In this sample, this clonotype turned up many times. This rearrangement joins TRBV4-1 to TRBJ1-2, with 8 bases aligning to TRBD1. J was trimmed by 4 bases and V by 4 bases; bases with no gene match: 11. The CDR3 has 16 amino acids. Germline CDR1 and CDR2: MGHRA and YSYEKL. The CDR3 DNA is TGCGCCAGCAGCCCCCCGGGGGCAGGGGGCGTCTATGGCTACACCTTC. Translating gives CASSPPGAGGVYGYTF.

This clonotype was recorded a few times. A read error may be the cause here, since a much bigger clone is one base away. The chain employs TRBV28 and TRBJ2-5, with D unclear. This CDR3 contains 11 residues. From germline, CDR1 is MDHEN and CDR2 SYDVKM. The DNA of the CDR3 is TGTGCCAGCAGTTATCAAGAGGCCCAGTACTTC. This gives the protein CASSYQEAQYF.

The J gene is TRBJ1-1, the V gene TRBV4-3; D is unclear. This CDR3 contains 15 residues. The ends were cut back, 0 bases at V and 2 bases at J, with 10 bases in the middle. Germline values: CDR1 LGHNA, CDR2 YSLEER. The CDR3 sequence is CASSQDTATNTEAFF. The CDR3, as DNA: TGCGCCAGCAGCCAAGATACAGCTACTAACACTGAAGCTTTCTTT.

CDR3 residues: CAISESEGGQNTEAFF. The CDR3 DNA reads as TGTGCCATCAGTGAGTCGGAAGGGGGCCAGAACACTGAAGCTTTCTTT. The rearrangement joins TRBV10-3 to TRBJ1-1; 7 bases map to TRBD1. This CDR3 spans 16 amino acids. Germline values: CDR1 ENHRY, CDR2 SYGVKD. The junction had 5 bases not matched to a gene; V was cut back by 0 bases and J by 1 base.

In this sample, this clonotype turned up many times. The chain employs TRBV11-2 and TRBJ2-2; the D is unclear. With 2 bases removed from V and 7 bases from J, the gap between germline ends came to 5 bases. The CDR3 loop spans 12 amino acids. Germline loops: CDR1 SGHAT, CDR2 FQNNGV. The CDR3 DNA follows: TGTGCCAGCAGCTTAATTGTCGGGGAGCTGTTTTTT. It yields the protein CASSLIVGELFF.

This clonotype came up a few times. This chain links TRBV5-6 with TRBJ1-1; 7 nucleotides align to TRBD1. This CDR3 has 15 residues. With 4 bases clipped from V and 4 bases from J, the junction kept 10 bases outside the gene matches. Germline loops: CDR1 SGHDT, CDR2 YYEEEE. The CDR3 is CASSVGQTAITEAFF. The CDR3 DNA reads TGTGCCAGCAGCGTGGGACAGACAGCTATCACTGAAGCTTTCTTT.

This clonotype was counted at least ten times. The V call is TRBV7-2, the J call TRBJ2-1; D ambiguous. V lost 1 base and J lost 7, with 11 bases in between. The CDR3 sequence is 14 residues long. Germline V gene lookup returns CDR1 SGHTA and CDR2 FQGNSA. For the CDR3, the DNA is TGTGCCAGCAGCTTAGTCGGCTGGGAAAATGAGCAGTTCTTC. This encodes CASSLVGWENEQFF.

The rearrangement uses TRBV5-1 and TRBJ2-5, with D possibly matching TRBD1 (7 bases). The V end was cut by 6 bases, the J end by 2 bases, with 14 bases between. The CDR3 length is 14 residues. CDR1 SGHRS and CDR2 YFSETQ come from the germline V gene. The CDR3 bases are TGCGCCAGCACCATTCCAGGGGGGCAAGAGACCCAGTACTTC. It yields the protein CASTIPGGQETQYF.

This clonotype has at least ten counts. CDR3 loop: CASSLRPSGAGGTEAFF. CDR3 nucleotides: TGTGCCAGCAGTTTACGACCCTCGGGGGCGGGCGGCACTGAAGCTTTCTTT. The V and J genes are TRBV27 and TRBJ1-1, with D maybe TRBD1 (6 bases). Trimming removed 2 bases from V and 4 bases from J, with 20 bases in between. The length of the CDR3 is 17 residues. Per germline, CDR1 MNHEY and CDR2 SMNVEV (reference sequence).

This clonotype was seen repeatedly, ten times or more. The chain recombines TRBV6-2 or TRBV6-3 with TRBJ2-6; D is perhaps TRBD1 (6 bases). Trimming pared 6 bases from V and 3 bases from J, leaving 12 bases between. Per the germline V gene, CDR1 is MNHEY and CDR2 is SVGEGT. The CDR3 spans 15 residues. CDR3 DNA sequence: TGTGCCAGCAGCGACGGACAGTATGGGGCCAACGTCCTGACTTTC. Translation gives CASSDGQYGANVLTF.

The chain employs TRBV20-1 and TRBJ2-1; D not certain. V dropped 4 bases and J dropped 5 bases, with 18 bases sitting between them. Germline V gives CDR1 DFQATT, CDR2 SNEGSKA (reference sequence). The CDR3 sequence is 15 residues long. The DNA for the CDR3 is TGCAGTGCTATACTATCCCGGCCTTCCAACAATGAGCAGTTCTTC. It encodes CSAILSRPSNNEQFF.

The table lists this clonotype with many counts. The V and J genes are TRBV12-3 or TRBV12-4 and TRBJ2-5; D is perhaps TRBD2 (5 bases). There are 14 residues in the CDR3. V lost 5 bases and J lost 1, with 11 bases in between. The CDR3 DNA follows: TGTGCCAGCAGTCCTGCCGGGATCCAAGAGACCCAGTACTTC. Translating it yields CASSPAGIQETQYF.

This clonotype was seen ten or more times. The chain couples TRBV27 to TRBJ1-2; no definite D call. Germline V gene lookup returns CDR1 MNHEY and CDR2 SMNVEV (reference sequence). This CDR3 is 14 amino acids long. V lost 6 bases to trimming and J lost 2 bases, with 13 bases between them. In DNA form, the CDR3 reads TGTGCCAGCAGGGAATTGGGGAGAAACTATGGCTACACCTTC. Amino acids: CASRELGRNYGYTF.